The 29 T cell receptor beta chains below all came from one sample that was sequenced in a study of cytomegalovirus exposure and HLA in healthy donors (dated by TCRdb to about 2017). The method was the immunoSEQ multiplex PCR assay. The multiplex PCR relied on a mix of 60 forward primers for TCR Vbeta segments and 13 reverse primers for TCR Jbeta segments. TCRdb's version of the immuneACCESS table is confined to in-frame rearrangements and falls short of the full clone set. An unresolved V gene accounts for under half of the shortfall where checked; the remainder is of unknown origin. For this sample there are 150,000 to 200,000 clones; around 73% appear just once. The ten largest clones take up 1.4% of the sample. Material: PBMCs. Source of these receptors: a male donor in good health and CMV-seronegative.

The CDR3: CASSLDSFSNQPQHF. The CDR3 DNA is TGTGCCAGCAGCCTGGATTCATTTAGCAATCAGCCCCAGCATTTT. The chain employs TRBV5-4 and TRBJ1-5; D gene ambiguous. The CDR3 runs to 15 residues. V lost 4 bases and J 0 bases, leaving 11 bases between the germline ends. Germline lookup yields CDR1 SGHNT and CDR2 YYREEE (reference sequence).

The rearrangement joins TRBV11-2 to TRBJ2-7; unclear D gene. The CDR3 loop spans 16 amino acids. CDR1 SGHAT and CDR2 FQNNGV come from the germline V gene. V dropped 5 bases and J dropped 2 bases, with 19 bases sitting between them. Here the CDR3 reads CASSPLRWQSTYEQYF. Here the CDR3 DNA reads TGTGCCAGCAGCCCGCTCCGTTGGCAGTCAACCTACGAGCAGTACTTC. Supplemented by reference TRBV11-2 and TRBJ2-7, the full variable domain reads EAGVAQSPRYKIIEKRQSVAFWCNPISGHATLYWYQQILGQGPKLLIQFQNNGVVDDSQLPKDRFSAERLKGVDSTLKIQPAKLEDSAVYLCASSPLRWQSTYEQYFGPGTRLTVT.

This clone showed up just a few times. The V gene is TRBV7-9, the J gene TRBJ1-1; D not resolved. Per the germline V gene, CDR1 is SEHNR and CDR2 is FQNEAQ (reference sequence). With 7 bases removed from V and 10 bases from J, the gap between germline ends came to 19 bases. The CDR3 loop spans 13 amino acids. The CDR3 spells CASTSEGGGRAFF. Written as DNA, the CDR3 is TGTGCCAGCACCTCCGAGGGCGGCGGACGAGCTTTCTTT.

The genes are TRBV9 and TRBJ1-5, with D possibly matching TRBD1 (5 bases). The CDR3 extends over 13 amino acids. CDR1 SGDLS and CDR2 YYNGEE come from the germline V gene. Trimming cost V 0 bases and J 6 bases, with 7 bases left between them. In DNA, the CDR3 is TGTGCCAGCAGCGTAGAAGGGGTTCAGCCCCAGCATTTT. It specifies CASSVEGVQPQHF.

The chain is built from TRBV2 and TRBJ2-3, with 8 bases that match TRBD2. With 4 bases clipped from V and 0 bases from J, the junction kept 6 bases outside the gene matches. CDR1 is SNHLY and CDR2 is FYNNEI in the germline V gene. The CDR3 length is 16 residues. Written as DNA, the CDR3 is TGTGCCAGCAGTGTATGGTCTAGCGGGAGCACAGATACGCAGTATTTT. As protein: CASSVWSSGSTDTQYF.

In regard to this clone: One junction end does not reproduce the germline sequence, and a read error may be involved. The identical CDR3 is also encoded by other nucleotide sequences in the sample. The chain joins TRBV4-2 to TRBJ1-1; D may be TRBD1 (6 bases). Germline V gene lookup returns CDR1 LGHNA and CDR2 YNFKEQ. The CDR3 contains 17 residues. Written as DNA, the CDR3 is TGTGCCAGCAGCCAAGTCCGGGGAGGGGGGCGTGGGACTGAAGCTTTCTTC. Its translation: CASSQVRGGGRGTEAFF.

The J gene is TRBJ2-1, the V gene TRBV28; 7 bases match TRBD2. The germline V gene encodes CDR1 MDHEN and CDR2 SYDVKM. Trimming at V came to 7 bases and at J to 5 bases, leaving 8 bases not matched to a gene. The CDR3 runs 14 residues. The DNA for the CDR3 is TGTGCCAGCATAAAGCGGGGATCCCACAATGAGCAGTTCTTC. Amino acid sequence: CASIKRGSHNEQFF.

The V gene is TRBV4-1, the J gene TRBJ2-1, with 8 positions matching TRBD2. Germline V gene sequence: CDR1 MGHRA, CDR2 YSYEKL. The CDR3 has 16 residues. The J segment lost 5 bases and the V segment lost 0 bases, leaving 6 bases of the junction unmatched. The DNA for the CDR3 is TGCGCCAGCAGCCAAGATTGGCTAGCGGGCCACAATGAGCAGTTCTTC. This encodes CASSQDWLAGHNEQFF.

The rearrangement uses TRBV10-3 and TRBJ1-1; 8 bases are shared with TRBD1. The germline V gene encodes CDR1 ENHRY and CDR2 SYGVKD. J lost 1 base, V lost 6 bases, and 7 bases had no gene match. The CDR3 consists of 15 residues. CDR3 coding DNA: TGTGCCATCAGACCCGGGACAGGCGGGAACACTGAAGCTTTCTTT. Its protein is CAIRPGTGGNTEAFF.

The rearrangement joins TRBV18 to TRBJ2-1, with 7 bases aligning to TRBD2. Trimming cost V 6 bases and J 6 bases; bases outside gene matches: 11. Germline lookup yields CDR1 KGHSH and CDR2 LQKENI. The CDR3 is made up of 15 amino acids. The CDR3: CASSPQQRGSNEQFF. CDR3 in DNA: TGTGCCAGCTCTCCCCAACAGCGGGGTTCCAATGAGCAGTTCTTC.

The gene calls are TRBV13 and TRBJ1-2; possibly TRBD1 for D (5 bases). Trimming left V 4 bases short and J 8 bases short, with 11 bases between. Per the germline V gene, CDR1 is PRHDT and CDR2 is FYEKMQ (reference sequence). CDR3 length: 12 amino acids. The CDR3 DNA reads as TGTGCCAGCAGCTCGCTGGGGGGAGGCTACACCTTC. Residues: CASSSLGGGYTF. The whole variable domain, filled in from reference TRBV13 and TRBJ1-2, reads AAGVIQSPRHLIKEKRETATLKCYPIPRHDTVYWYQQGPGQDPQFLISFYEKMQSDKGSIPDRFSAQQFSDYHSELNMSSLELGDSALYFCASSSLGGGYTFGSGTRLTVV.

The rearrangement joins TRBV18 to TRBJ2-7; D unclear. The CDR3 length is 14 residues. From germline, CDR1 is KGHSH and CDR2 LQKENI. V shed 6 bases and J shed 1 base, with 13 bases lying between them. The CDR3 DNA reads as TGTGCCAGCTCGGCACAGAAAATATCCTACGAGCAGTACTTC. Translating it yields CASSAQKISYEQYF. The full variable domain, its missing parts supplied by reference TRBV18 and TRBJ2-7, is NAGVMQNPRHLVRRRGQEARLRCSPMKGHSHVYWYRQLPEEGLKFMVYLQKENIIDESGMPKERFSAEFPKEGPSILRIQQVVRGDSAAYFCASSAQKISYEQYFGPGTRLTVT.

The rearrangement links TRBV4-2 to TRBJ1-2; D might be TRBD1 (5 bases). The germline V gene has CDR1 LGHNA and CDR2 YNFKEQ. This CDR3 spans 15 amino acids. V was shortened by 1 base and J by 8 bases, with 17 bases between the two germline ends. The CDR3 here is CASSQVGSLRGGYTF. The CDR3 nucleotides read TGTGCCAGCAGCCAAGTCGGAAGCTTGCGGGGCGGCTACACCTTC.

This chain uses TRBV10-3 with TRBJ2-5; possible D gene TRBD2, 5 bases. The CDR3 totals 9 residues. Germline V lookup: CDR1 ENHRY, CDR2 SYGVKD. V lost 11 bases, J lost 13 bases, and 14 bases lay in between. In DNA form, the CDR3 reads TGTGCCCCGGGAAGTACCTTGTACTTC. This codes for CAPGSTLYF.

V and J are TRBV7-2 and TRBJ1-2; 7 bases are shared with TRBD1. CDR3 length: 16 residues. With V trimmed by 1 base and J by 4 bases, 9 bases remained unmatched. Germline values: CDR1 SGHTA, CDR2 FQGNSA. In DNA, the CDR3 is TGTGCCAGCAGCTTAGTGGGGACAGTCTCGGGCTATGGCTACACCTTC. As protein: CASSLVGTVSGYGYTF.

This sequence joins TRBV19 and TRBJ1-1, with D possibly being TRBD1 (5 bases). Trimming took off 3 bases at V and 2 bases at J, with 13 bases between the two ends. Looked up from germline, CDR1 is LNHDA and CDR2 is SQIVND (reference sequence). The CDR3 consists of 15 residues. The CDR3 here is CASSISAGLNTEAFF. CDR3 nucleotide sequence: TGTGCCAGTAGTATTTCGGCAGGGCTTAACACTGAAGCTTTCTTT.

The chain carries TRBV27 and TRBJ2-3; TRBD2 agrees at 9 bases. CDR1 and CDR2 from the germline V gene are MNHEY and SMNVEV (reference sequence). The CDR3 runs to 16 residues. J gave up 0 bases and V 2 bases, and 3 bases lay outside the gene matches. CDR3 bases: TGTGCCAGCAGTTTAGGCGGGGGGGCTAGCACAGATACGCAGTATTTT. Encoded protein: CASSLGGGASTDTQYF.

The V gene is TRBV29-1, the J gene TRBJ2-3; D not certain. This CDR3 comprises 12 residues. V lost 2 bases to trimming and J lost 2 bases, with 5 bases between them. Germline CDR1 SQVTM, CDR2 ANQGSEA. The CDR3 protein is CSVEQATDTQYF. The DNA for the CDR3 is TGCAGCGTTGAACAGGCCACAGATACGCAGTATTTT.

The CDR3 nucleotides read TGTGCCAGCAGTTTCAGTGGACAGGCGAGTTCACCCCTCCACTTT. Translated: CASSFSGQASSPLHF. The V gene is TRBV28, the J gene TRBJ1-6; 7 bases line up with TRBD1. The V gene end was trimmed by 3 bases and the J gene end by 9 bases; junction bases not matched to a gene: 8. The CDR3 extends over 15 amino acids. The V gene's germline CDR1 is MDHEN and CDR2 SYDVKM.

This clone has only a few counts. This chain joins TRBV21-1 and TRBJ2-1; the table's D call, TRBD2, was not checked against the DNA. TRBV21-1 is an annotated pseudogene. The CDR3 has 19 residues. The CDR3 loop is CASSKVCTSGLPRSHEQFF. In DNA form, the CDR3 reads TGTGCCAGCAGCAAAGTCTGCACATCGGGACTACCCCGCAGCCATGAGCAGTTCTTC.

This clone appeared once. This chain joins TRBV4-1 and TRBJ2-3, with D perhaps matching TRBD1 (6 bases). V lost 4 bases, J lost 0 bases, and 11 bases lay in between. From germline, CDR1 is MGHRA and CDR2 YSYEKL. This CDR3 contains 15 residues. DNA for the CDR3: TGCGCCAGCAGCCCCGGGACAATTAGCACAGATACGCAGTATTTT. Translation: CASSPGTISTDTQYF.

The chain uses TRBV28 and TRBJ2-3; maybe TRBD2 (6 bases). This CDR3 contains 15 residues. Between the trimmed V and J ends, which lost 4 bases and 2 bases, there was a span of 13 bases. From germline, CDR1 is MDHEN and CDR2 SYDVKM. CDR3 region: CASSSDGGVTDTQYF. In DNA form, the CDR3 reads TGTGCCAGCAGTTCGGACGGGGGAGTCACAGATACGCAGTATTTT. The full variable domain, rest sourced from reference TRBV28 and TRBJ2-3, is DVKVTQSSRYLVKRTGEKVFLECVQDMDHENMFWYRQDPGLGLRLIYFSYDVKMKEKGDIPEGYSVSREKKERFSLILESASTNQTSMYLCASSSDGGVTDTQYFGPGTRLTVL.

The rearrangement uses TRBV5-1 and TRBJ2-7; D call uncertain. The germline V gene encodes CDR1 SGHRS and CDR2 YFSETQ. This CDR3 has 15 residues. The ends were cut back, 2 bases at V and 4 bases at J, with 16 bases in the middle. This CDR3 reads CASSFNVGGTYEQYF. CDR3 nucleotides: TGCGCCAGCAGCTTTAATGTTGGTGGTACTTACGAGCAGTACTTC.

The chain's CDR3 is CASSEGRGSYEQYF. As DNA, the CDR3 is TGTGCCAGCAGTGAAGGACGGGGTTCCTACGAGCAGTACTTC. J is TRBJ2-7 and V is TRBV2; D might be TRBD2 (5 bases). Trimming pared 1 base from V and 1 base from J, leaving 8 bases between. The CDR3 contains 14 residues. The germline V gene has CDR1 SNHLY and CDR2 FYNNEI.

The sample holds a few counts of this clone. The chain has TRBV6-6 and TRBJ1-5; no reliable D call. Deletions cut 0 bases from V and 0 bases from J, with 6 bases between. The CDR3 is 15 residues long. Germline V gene sequence: CDR1 MNHNY, CDR2 SVGAGI (reference sequence). The CDR3 coding sequence is TGTGCCAGCAGTTACTCGTCCGGTAGCAATCAGCCCCAGCATTTT. Translating gives CASSYSSGSNQPQHF.

The chain has TRBV7-3 and TRBJ2-2; tentatively, D is TRBD1 (6 bases). The length of the CDR3 is 16 residues. V lost 6 bases and J lost 0, with 14 bases in between. Germline loops: CDR1 SGHTA, CDR2 FQGTGA. CDR3 sequence (DNA): TGTGCCAGCAGGCAAGGGGGATCCGCGAACACCGGGGAGCTGTTTTTT. It translates to CASRQGGSANTGELFF.

This clone was counted once. The gene calls are TRBV10-1 and TRBJ1-5; D is uncertain. This CDR3 comprises 14 residues. Germline assignment: CDR1 WNHNN and CDR2 SYGVQD (reference sequence). V gave up 5 bases and J gave up 14 bases, with 22 bases separating them. The CDR3 nucleotides are TGCGCCAGCAGTACGCCTCCGGGAGGGCCCAATGAGCATTTT. Protein sequence: CASSTPPGGPNEHF.

The V gene is TRBV4-3, the J gene TRBJ1-2; tentative D call: TRBD1 (5 bases). Looked up from germline, CDR1 is LGHNA and CDR2 is YSLEER. With 0 bases removed from V and 10 bases from J, the gap between germline ends came to 21 bases. The CDR3 has 16 residues. This CDR3 is CASSQDGAGGISVYTF. The CDR3 coding sequence is TGCGCCAGCAGCCAAGACGGAGCGGGGGGGATTTCTGTCTACACCTTC.

V usage is TRBV5-1 and J usage is TRBJ1-6; TRBD1 might be the D (5 bases). V was shortened by 4 bases and J by 10 bases, with 18 bases between the two germline ends. From germline, CDR1 is SGHRS and CDR2 YFSETQ. The CDR3 contains 15 residues. CDR3 bases: TGCGCCAGCAGCAGATCAGGGAGCGGGATATCACCCCTCCACTTT. It translates to CASSRSGSGISPLHF. Variable domain in full (rest from reference TRBV5-1 and TRBJ1-6): KAGVTQTPRYLIKTRGQQVTLSCSPISGHRSVSWYQQTPGQGLQFLFEYFSETQRNKGNFPGRFSGRQFSNSRSEMNVSTLELGDSALYLCASSRSGSGISPLHFGNGTRLTVT.